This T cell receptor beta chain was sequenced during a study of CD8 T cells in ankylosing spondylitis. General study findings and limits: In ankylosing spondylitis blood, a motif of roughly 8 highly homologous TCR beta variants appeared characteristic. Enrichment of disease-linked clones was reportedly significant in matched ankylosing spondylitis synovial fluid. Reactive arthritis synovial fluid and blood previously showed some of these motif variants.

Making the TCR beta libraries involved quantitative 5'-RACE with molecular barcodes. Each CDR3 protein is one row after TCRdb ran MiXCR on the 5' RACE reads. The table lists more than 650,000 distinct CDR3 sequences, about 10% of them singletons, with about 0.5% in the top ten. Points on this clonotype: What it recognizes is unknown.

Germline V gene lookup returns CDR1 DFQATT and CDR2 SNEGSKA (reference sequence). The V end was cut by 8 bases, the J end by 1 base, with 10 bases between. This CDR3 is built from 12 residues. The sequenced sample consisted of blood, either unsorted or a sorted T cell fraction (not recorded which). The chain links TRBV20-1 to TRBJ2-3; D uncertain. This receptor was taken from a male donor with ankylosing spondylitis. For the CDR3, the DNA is TGCAGTTCCTACAGAGGCACAGATACGCAGTATTTT. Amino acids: CSSYRGTDTQYF.